This T cell receptor (beta chain) was documented in a study of human T cells and chemical hapten exposure. Across the study: Each patient's scalp received weekly diphenylcyclopropenone throughout the approximately 25-week study. Points from the study as a whole: Relative to control repertoires, expanded TCRs gave rise to significantly more large CDR3 similarity clusters. DPC sensitization did not alter TCRs above 1 in 1000 frequency.

This clonotype has a handful of counts. Antigen specificity is unknown. Using its own MiXCR run on the RACE reads, TCRdb lists one record per CDR3 protein. Counted here are some 150,000 distinct CDR3 sequences, approximately 12% occurring once; the ten biggest clones make up 1.2% to 1.5%. As to time point: patch test 2, 6 weeks after DPC sensitization. Treatment of the sample: therapeutic diphenylcyclopropenone sensitization with weekly scalp DPC. This CDR3 has 14 residues. V lost 1 base, J lost 2 bases, and 8 bases lay in between. The germline V gene encodes CDR1 SEHNR and CDR2 FQNEAQ (reference sequence).

The V call is TRBV7-9, the J call TRBJ1-1; the D is unclear. This specimen consisted of whole blood, obtained in connection with sensitization to the hapten diphenylcyclopropenone (DPC). The TCR sequence derives from a woman aged 45-60 years with alopecia areata. Some clones in this sample may be carry-over from other donors' samples. This chain's CDR3 is CASSLEVVNTEAFF. Here the CDR3 DNA reads TGTGCCAGCAGCTTAGAGGTGGTAAACACTGAAGCTTTCTTT.